One and the same sample provided the 31 T cell receptor beta chains below, sequenced in a study of T cell repertoires in cytomegalovirus infection. Their recognized antigens are unknown. TCRdb analysed the reads with MiXCR anew, one entry per CDR3 protein. This table has about 89,000 distinct CDR3 sequences, about 29% appearing once. The specimen was CD8+ T cells from cultured PBMCs, collected from culture after CMV antigen stimulation. The origin of the receptors is a human donor in good health (CMV status not recorded). Some clones in this sample may be carry-over from other donors' samples.

The chain's CDR3 is CSARESNTGELFF. The CDR3 DNA sequence: TGCAGTGCTAGAGAGTCAAACACCGGGGAGCTGTTTTTT. V usage is TRBV20-1 and J usage is TRBJ2-2, with D uncertain. The ends were cut back, 0 bases at V and 2 bases at J, with 4 bases in the middle. CDR3 length: 13 residues. Germline V gene sequence: CDR1 DFQATT, CDR2 SNEGSKA (reference sequence).

This clonotype was observed many times. The chain employs TRBV6-1 and TRBJ1-1; D not certain. V was pared by 1 base and J by 6 bases, with 9 bases between. This CDR3 is 13 amino acids long. Germline V gives CDR1 MNHNS, CDR2 SASEGT. The CDR3 protein is CASSEVSAAEAFF. The CDR3 bases are TGTGCCAGCAGTGAAGTCAGTGCAGCTGAAGCTTTCTTT.

This clonotype was detected a few times. This sequence joins TRBV19 and TRBJ2-1; D gene unclear. V lost 3 bases, J lost 3 bases, and 6 bases lay in between. Germline V CDR1 and CDR2: LNHDA, SQIVND (reference sequence). The CDR3 runs 13 residues. The CDR3 reads CASSIQNYNEQFF. The DNA of the CDR3 is TGTGCCAGTAGTATCCAAAACTACAATGAGCAGTTCTTC. The variable domain in full, with the rest retrieved from reference TRBV19 and TRBJ2-1, is DGGITQSPKYLFRKEGQNVTLSCEQNLNHDAMYWYRQDPGQGLRLIYYSQIVNDFQKGDIAEGYSVSREKKESFPLTVTSAQKNPTAFYLCASSIQNYNEQFFGPGTRLTVL.

The chain joins TRBV7-8 to TRBJ2-1; D gene uncertain. V lost 1 base and J 0 bases, leaving 7 bases between the germline ends. Germline-derived CDR1 and CDR2 are SGHVS and FQNEAQ. This CDR3 is built from 15 residues. Written as DNA, the CDR3 is TGTGCCAGCAGCTTAGAGCCAAGCTCCTACAATGAGCAGTTCTTC. It codes for CASSLEPSSYNEQFF.

Regarding this clonotype: It is likely a read error, because the conserved phenylalanine at the end of the CDR3 is missing. This chain uses TRBV20-1 with TRBJ2-5; D remains unclear. The CDR3 covers 14 residues. Germline V CDR1 and CDR2: DFQATT, SNEGSKA (reference sequence). The ends were cut back, 2 bases at V and 3 bases at J, with 13 bases in the middle. The CDR3 spells CSARTRAIEETQYY. CDR3 coding DNA: TGCAGTGCTAGAACTCGGGCTATTGAAGAGACCCAGTACTAC.

In this sample, this clonotype turned up once. The genes are TRBV5-1 and TRBJ2-7, with D possibly TRBD1 on 6 matching bases. CDR1 SGHRS and CDR2 YFSETQ come from the germline V gene. This CDR3 contains 14 residues. Trimming stripped 0 bases from V and 1 base from J, with 8 bases between. CDR3 amino acids: CASSLATGSYEQYF. The CDR3 nucleotides are TGCGCCAGCAGCTTGGCCACAGGGTCCTACGAGCAGTACTTC.

The chain carries TRBV5-4 and TRBJ1-2; 8 nucleotides line up with TRBD1. CDR3 length: 17 residues. Unmatched junction bases numbered 15, after V lost 3 bases and J lost 5 bases. CDR1 is SGHNT, CDR2 YYREEE, per germline (reference sequence). CDR3 loop: CASSWKLTGDGFYGYTF. The CDR3 nucleotides read TGTGCCAGCAGCTGGAAACTGACAGGGGATGGTTTTTATGGCTACACCTTC.

There are many counts of this clonotype. CDR3 amino acids: CASSPSDRGGEFF. In DNA form, the CDR3 reads TGTGCCAGCAGCCCCTCGGACAGGGGAGGTGAGTTCTTC. The V call is TRBV7-8, the J call TRBJ2-1, with TRBD1 matching over 9 bases. Trimming took 5 bases from V and 14 from J; bases not matched to a gene: 10. The length of the CDR3 is 13 residues. Germline assignment: CDR1 SGHVS and CDR2 FQNEAQ.

This clonotype was recorded only once. V is TRBV5-1 and J is TRBJ1-3, with 7 bases lining up with TRBD1. There are 15 residues in the CDR3. Germline lookup yields CDR1 SGHRS and CDR2 YFSETQ. Trimming removed 4 bases from V and 2 bases from J; junction bases left unmatched: 6. CDR3 coding DNA: TGCGCCAGCAGCCCGGACGGGACAGCTGGAAACACCATATATTTT. Translation: CASSPDGTAGNTIYF.

This sequence joins TRBV27 and TRBJ2-1; 8 bases line up with TRBD1. CDR1 is MNHEY and CDR2 is SMNVEV in the germline V gene (reference sequence). After removal of 5 bases from V and 0 bases from J, the junction contained 6 bases not matched to a gene. The CDR3 contains 16 residues. The DNA of the CDR3 is TGTGCCAGCAGTCTAACAGGGGGTGCCTCCTACAATGAGCAGTTCTTC. Its protein is CASSLTGGASYNEQFF.

This clonotype was detected only a few times. The chain joins TRBV7-6 to TRBJ2-4; D gene uncertain. In germline, CDR1 is SGHVS, CDR2 FNYEAQ. The CDR3 is made up of 13 amino acids. The V gene lost 2 bases and the J gene lost 6 bases, with 8 bases spanning the gap. In DNA form, the CDR3 reads TGTGCCAGCAGCTTATCTGCTGGAAACATTCAGTACTTC. Translating it yields CASSLSAGNIQYF.

V and J are TRBV11-3 and TRBJ1-1, with D possibly being TRBD1 (6 bases). V lost 5 bases and J lost 3, with 10 bases in between. The CDR3 runs 13 residues. CDR1 is SGHNT and CDR2 is YENEEA in the germline V gene. This chain's CDR3 is CASSLQGDTEAFF. CDR3 nucleotides: TGTGCCAGCAGCCTACAGGGTGACACTGAAGCTTTCTTT. Variable domain in full (rest from reference TRBV11-3 and TRBJ1-1): EAGVVQSPRYKIIEKKQPVAFWCNPISGHNTLYWYLQNLGQGPELLIRYENEEAVDDSQLPKDRFSAERLKGVDSTLKIQPAELGDSAVYLCASSLQGDTEAFFGQGTRLTVV.

This clonotype was counted ten times or more. This chain links TRBV2 with TRBJ2-7, with TRBD1 as a possible D gene (6 bases). This CDR3 is built from 13 residues. Germline V CDR1 and CDR2: SNHLY, FYNNEI. The ends were cut back, 6 bases at V and 5 bases at J, with 14 bases in the middle. The CDR3 DNA reads as TGTGCCAGCAGACTAACAGGGTCCCACGAGCAGTACTTC. As protein: CASRLTGSHEQYF.

This clonotype showed up many times. The chain employs TRBV11-2 and TRBJ1-4, with D perhaps TRBD1 (6 bases). The V end lost 5 bases, the J end lost 8 bases, and 21 bases lay between the germline ends. Germline lookup yields CDR1 SGHAT and CDR2 FQNNGV. The CDR3 is 16 amino acids. CDR3 sequence reads: CASSVGMDSDSEKLFF. Here the CDR3 DNA reads TGTGCCAGCAGCGTTGGGATGGACAGCGACTCCGAAAAACTGTTTTTT.

The gene calls are TRBV10-3 and TRBJ1-6; no firm D call. Trimming stripped 7 bases from V and 4 bases from J, with 11 bases between. Germline CDR1 ENHRY, CDR2 SYGVKD. There are 14 residues in the CDR3. The chain's CDR3 is CAIMAESYNSPLHF. The DNA of the CDR3 is TGTGCCATCATGGCCGAGTCTTATAATTCACCCCTCCACTTT.

Only one count was recorded for this clonotype. V and J are TRBV20-1 and TRBJ1-1, with unresolved D. The CDR3 extends over 13 amino acids. The germline V gene has CDR1 DFQATT and CDR2 SNEGSKA (reference sequence). V lost 0 bases, J lost 1 base, and 6 bases lay in between. The CDR3, as DNA: TGCAGTGCTAGAGATTGGAAGAACACTGAAGCTTTCTTT. This codes for CSARDWKNTEAFF.

The J gene is TRBJ1-2, the V gene TRBV20-1, with 11 bases lining up with TRBD1. The germline V gene encodes CDR1 DFQATT and CDR2 SNEGSKA (reference sequence). Trimming at V came to 0 bases and at J to 2 bases, leaving 2 bases not matched to a gene. This CDR3 is built from 15 residues. CDR3 nucleotide sequence: TGCAGTGCTAGAGATAGGGACAGGGGGAACTATGGCTACACCTTC. This sequence encodes CSARDRDRGNYGYTF.

The chain recombines TRBV28 with TRBJ1-2; the match to TRBD1 covers 7 bases. The CDR3 spans 13 residues. Losses at the gene ends were 6 bases for V and 7 bases for J; bases not matched to a gene: 8. Per germline, CDR1 MDHEN and CDR2 SYDVKM. CDR3 region: CASRITGAGGYTF. For the CDR3, the DNA is TGTGCCAGCAGGATTACAGGGGCGGGTGGCTACACCTTC.

At least ten counts were recorded for this clonotype. The rearrangement uses TRBV27 and TRBJ2-1; TRBD1 is a possible D gene (6 bases). Germline V gives CDR1 MNHEY, CDR2 SMNVEV (reference sequence). V lost 5 bases to trimming and J lost 6 bases, with 20 bases between them. There are 16 residues in the CDR3. The CDR3 region is CASSPRVGETGNEQFF. Here the CDR3 DNA reads TGTGCCAGCAGTCCCCGGGTAGGGGAGACAGGCAATGAGCAGTTCTTC.

In this sample, this clonotype turned up once. The genes are TRBV27 and TRBJ1-3; tentatively, D is TRBD1 (6 bases). This CDR3 is 13 amino acids long. V was pared by 4 bases and J by 3 bases, with 7 bases between. Germline assignment: CDR1 MNHEY and CDR2 SMNVEV (reference sequence). The CDR3 nucleotides are TGTGCCAGCAGTTCAGGGGATGGAAACACCATATATTTT. It specifies CASSSGDGNTIYF.

V gene TRBV6-1 combines with J gene TRBJ2-7; 9 positions match TRBD2. J gave up 6 bases and V 0 bases, and 3 bases lay outside the gene matches. The CDR3 contains 14 residues. CDR1 and CDR2 (germline): MNHNS, SASEGT. The CDR3 reads CASSEAISGGEQYF. CDR3 nucleotide sequence: TGTGCCAGCAGTGAAGCTATTAGCGGGGGCGAGCAGTACTTC.

There are a few counts of this clonotype. The chain uses TRBV2 and TRBJ2-7, with 10 bases fitting TRBD1. V was clipped by 7 bases and J by 4 bases; unmatched bases: 10. The CDR3 has 15 residues. Germline-derived CDR1 and CDR2 are SNHLY and FYNNEI. CDR3 DNA sequence: TGTGCCAGCACTGCACAAGGGACAGGGGAGTACGAGCAGTACTTC. Its protein product is CASTAQGTGEYEQYF.

The gene calls are TRBV7-8 and TRBJ2-7; 13 bases are shared with TRBD2. With 5 bases clipped from V and 5 bases from J, the junction kept 9 bases outside the gene matches. Per the germline V gene, CDR1 is SGHVS and CDR2 is FQNEAQ. The CDR3 consists of 16 residues. This CDR3 reads CASSLKLAGGSNEQYF. The CDR3 region has the DNA TGTGCCAGCAGCCTGAAACTAGCGGGGGGGTCAAACGAGCAGTACTTC.

The genes are TRBV18 and TRBJ2-7; tentatively, D is TRBD1 (5 bases). V lost 3 bases, J lost 0 bases, and 12 bases lay in between. Germline V gives CDR1 KGHSH, CDR2 LQKENI. The CDR3 sequence is 15 residues long. This CDR3 is CASSPYRTDSYEQYF. DNA for the CDR3: TGTGCCAGCTCACCCTACAGGACGGACTCCTACGAGCAGTACTTC.

In this sample, this clonotype turned up a few times. This rearrangement joins TRBV19 to TRBJ1-1; unclear D gene. This CDR3 comprises 12 residues. The V end lost 6 bases, the J end lost 3 bases, and 8 bases lay between the germline ends. In germline, CDR1 is LNHDA, CDR2 SQIVND (reference sequence). The CDR3 is CASSSRDTEAFF. DNA of the CDR3: TGTGCCAGTAGCTCCCGGGACACTGAAGCTTTCTTT.

The chain links TRBV7-3 to TRBJ1-2; 7 bases are a match to TRBD1. In germline, CDR1 is SGHTA, CDR2 FQGTGA. V was clipped by 5 bases and J by 3 bases; unmatched bases: 12. The CDR3 spans 16 residues. CDR3 DNA sequence: TGTGCCAGCAGCGAAGCCGTAGCTCAGGGGGACTATGGCTACACCTTC. This encodes CASSEAVAQGDYGYTF.

This chain connects TRBV7-9 to TRBJ2-1; no definite D call. Germline CDR1 reads SEHNR; CDR2 reads FQNEAQ (reference sequence). The CDR3 runs to 13 residues. Trimming cost V 6 bases and J 8 bases, with 14 bases left between them. The CDR3, as DNA: TGTGCCAGCAGGACAATCCAAGATTATGAGCAGTTCTTC. This codes for CASRTIQDYEQFF.

The chain joins TRBV7-2 to TRBJ1-2; no definite D call. With 4 bases removed from V and 4 bases from J, the gap between germline ends came to 7 bases. Germline V gene data show CDR1 as SGHTA and CDR2 as FQGNSA. The CDR3 is made up of 12 amino acids. The CDR3 DNA reads as TGTGCCAGCAGCTCCGACGTCTATGGCTACACCTTC. Translating it yields CASSSDVYGYTF.

This clonotype was found once. The J gene is TRBJ1-5, the V gene TRBV6-6, with D tentatively TRBD1 (6 bases). Germline values: CDR1 MNHNY, CDR2 SVGAGI (reference sequence). This CDR3 has 15 residues. Trimming took 5 bases from V and 9 from J, leaving 20 bases between them. DNA for the CDR3: TGTGCCAGCAGTACAACACAGGGCGCTGAAGGGCCCCAGCATTTT. It translates to CASSTTQGAEGPQHF.

V usage is TRBV27 and J usage is TRBJ2-1; 7 bases match TRBD1. With V trimmed by 6 bases and J by 5 bases, 10 bases remained unmatched. This CDR3 has 15 residues. Germline V lookup: CDR1 MNHEY, CDR2 SMNVEV (reference sequence). The CDR3 protein is CASRLTGYPDNEQFF. In DNA, the CDR3 is TGTGCCAGCAGACTGACAGGGTATCCGGACAATGAGCAGTTCTTC.

The chain combines TRBV19 with TRBJ2-7, with a tentative D call TRBD1 (5 bases). Trimming took 6 bases from V and 2 from J, leaving 17 bases between them. The CDR3 is 15 residues long. Per germline, CDR1 LNHDA and CDR2 SQIVND (reference sequence). In nucleotides, the CDR3 is TGTGCCAGTAGGCTACAGGTTAATGGTCCCTACGAGCAGTACTTC. This encodes CASRLQVNGPYEQYF.